The 6 T cell receptor beta chains presented below share a single source sample, sequenced in a study of blood T cells in healthy people across ages. Through a sample-barcoded 5' primer and a J-beta primer mix, a second PCR was run for roughly 6 to 12 cycles. TCRdb reprocessed the 5' RACE reads with MiXCR, giving one entry per CDR3 protein. The sample yields hundreds of thousands of distinct CDR3 sequences, about 55% seen once. Input material: blood. The receptors originated from a man older than 75 in good health.

The chain couples TRBV29-1 to TRBJ2-7; D is uncertain. The CDR3 is made up of 13 amino acids. V was cut by 0 bases and J by 1 base, with 7 bases left in between. Germline CDR1 is SQVTM and CDR2 is ANQGSEA. The CDR3 region is CSVEDPSSYEQYF. The CDR3 region has the DNA TGCAGCGTTGAAGATCCGAGTTCCTACGAGCAGTACTTC.

The J gene is TRBJ2-1, the V gene TRBV6-1; tentative D call: TRBD2 (5 bases). The germline V gene encodes CDR1 MNHNS and CDR2 SASEGT. The V end was cut by 4 bases, the J end by 1 base, with 14 bases between. CDR3 size: 16 residues. In nucleotides, the CDR3 is TGTGCCAGCAGTGTAAACTTAGCGTCATCCTACAATGAGCAGTTCTTC. Its protein is CASSVNLASSYNEQFF.

This chain joins TRBV24-1 and TRBJ2-1, with 14 bases matching TRBD2. V lost 4 bases, J lost 2 bases, and 9 bases stayed unmatched. CDR3 length equals 19 residues. Germline loops: CDR1 KGHDR, CDR2 SFDVKD. CDR3 in amino acids: CATSDPGTSGRGTYNEQFF. CDR3 nucleotides: TGTGCCACCAGTGACCCCGGGACTAGCGGGAGAGGGACCTACAATGAGCAGTTCTTC.

This clonotype was seen a single time. This rearrangement joins TRBV15 to TRBJ2-4, with unresolved D. The J call may be mistaken, given a closer DNA end match to TRBJ2-5. The CDR3 is 15 residues long. The V gene's germline CDR1 is LNHNV and CDR2 YYDKDF (reference sequence). The CDR3, as DNA: TGTGCCACCAGCAGAGACGGGTATAACCAAGAGACCCAGTACTTC. Its translation is CATSRDGYNQETQYF.

V and J are TRBV11-2 and TRBJ2-7, with 7 bases identical to TRBD2. This CDR3 spans 16 amino acids. The germline V gene encodes CDR1 SGHAT and CDR2 FQNNGV. V trimming: 4 bases; J trimming: 0 bases; junction bases outside the gene matches: 9. The chain's CDR3 is CASSSRTRGGSYEQYF. CDR3 DNA: TGTGCCAGCAGCTCACGTACGCGCGGGGGCTCCTACGAGCAGTACTTC.

The chain employs TRBV5-1 and TRBJ2-1, with 11 bases identical to TRBD2. The V segment lost 3 bases and the J segment 0 bases; nucleotides outside the gene matches: 8. This CDR3 spans 18 amino acids. The germline CDR1 and CDR2 sequences are SGHRS and YFSETQ. CDR3 DNA: TGCGCCAGCAGCTCTACGACTAGCGGGATCAGCTCCTACAATGAGCAGTTCTTC. It translates to CASSSTTSGISSYNEQFF.